The clone carrying this TCR beta chain was counted many times. This sample is drawn from a study of neurological immune-mediated disorders. V lost 3 bases to trimming and J lost 6 bases; unmatched junction nucleotides: 12. Germline V gene data show CDR1 as DFQATT and CDR2 as SNEGSKA (reference sequence). The CDR3 is made up of 16 amino acids. TCRdb re-derived calls from the 5' RACE reads in MiXCR, one entry per CDR3 protein. This sample has about 40,000 distinct CDR3 sequences; 2.5% occur once, and the top ten carry about 2.4%. This sequence joins TRBV20-1 and TRBJ1-4; 8 positions agree with TRBD1. The specimen sequenced was PBMCs. The sequence derives from a man aged 50-59 years with multiple sclerosis. Written as DNA, the CDR3 is TGCAGTGCTAGTCAGGGAGCAGACAGGGGATATGAAAAACTGTTTTTT. It encodes CSASQGADRGYEKLFF.